Listed below are T cell receptor beta chains from one sample, sequenced in a study of cytomegalovirus exposure and HLA in healthy donors. The table came from immunoSEQ multiplex PCR; TCRdb's copy has only in-frame clones and leaves some out. The sample includes fewer than 200,000 clones, over 80% seen only once; the top ten take just over 4.5%. The sequenced material came from PBMCs. The receptor source for this set is a woman in her forties or fifties in good health and CMV-seropositive. CDR3s include the opening cysteine and the closing phenylalanine or tryptophan. Each record gives: CDR3 protein, V gene.

CDR3: CASSGGGPYHEKLFF; V: TRBV28
CDR3: CASSQGRATGANVLTF; V: TRBV7-2
CDR3: CASSVAGEETQYF; V: TRBV6-1
CDR3: CASSSETGAVFGYTF; V: TRBV5-4
CDR3: CASSLGQGNGYTF; V: TRBV27
CDR3: CASTDWGGQGAFF; V: TRBV5-1
CDR3: CASRTGGNYGYTF; V: TRBV6-5
CDR3: CASSQESGLAGKQFF; V: TRBV11-2
CDR3: CAWKQGPLSYEQYF; V: TRBV30
CDR3: CASSVDRATNEKLFF; V: TRBV5-4
CDR3: CSAHRGGNTEAFF; V: TRBV29-1
CDR3: CASSLESFRLAGGPYEQYF; V: TRBV7-9
CDR3: CASGTGGSRLPGADTQYF; V: TRBV19
CDR3: CASSVQDSYEQYF; V: TRBV10-2
CDR3: CASRLALVSYNEQFF; V: TRBV6-1
CDR3: CASSVEDRGGSPLHF; V: TRBV9
CDR3: CASSPRTGGNYGYTF; V: TRBV5-1
CDR3: CASSDSTSSSYEQYF; V: TRBV6-4
CDR3: CATSRDLLKAAVNSPLHF; V: TRBV15
CDR3: CASSLAGPSYGYTF; V: TRBV27
CDR3: CSARLQGNAGELFF; V: TRBV29-1
CDR3: CASSRQGATYGYTF; V: TRBV5-4
CDR3: CASSPIDRGDDGYTF; V: TRBV7-3
CDR3: CSSSLERVSSYEQYF; V: TRBV7-9
CDR3: CASSYRGGDREKLFF; V: TRBV6-5
CDR3: CASSFRAQSSYEQYF; V: TRBV27
CDR3: CASTDMGQGGPLTQYF; V: TRBV5-1
CDR3: CASGNRGQSGEQYF; V: TRBV6-6
CDR3: CASSLWRGNGYTF; V: TRBV27
CDR3: CASSLAGGLNEQFF; V: TRBV5-1
CDR3: CASSSDRLAGGLSDTQYF; V: TRBV10-1
CDR3: CASSSGDPYSGANVLTF; V: TRBV5-1
CDR3: CASSLDSRRNQPQHF; V: TRBV5-1
CDR3: CASSESSAGTRVGQYF; V: TRBV6-1
CDR3: CASTPRTGLTDTQYF; V: TRBV19
CDR3: CASSRRQGDNSPLHF; V: TRBV27
CDR3: CASSLPALADGYTF; V: TRBV28
CDR3: CASSRRASGGGDTQYF; V: TRBV19
CDR3: CASSLWGRPYEQYF; V: TRBV11-2
CDR3: CASSLAGAGFDEQFF; V: TRBV2